This TCR beta chain emerged from a study of blood T cell repertoires in COVID-19. Overall study: Sites across the United States, Italy and Spain contributed samples from acute and convalescent COVID-19. Nucleic acid was either cDNA or gDNA, and it came from T cells, B-cell-depleted T cells, or PBMCs.

Authors' analysis steps: Estimation of nucleated cell counts relied on the amplification of reference gene primers. The assay was immunoSEQ multiplex PCR, and TCRdb's table has in-frame clones only and misses some. The D gene and trimming were derived from the DNA, and the V and J assignments and clone size from that table. The sample gives some 170,000 clones, approximately 85% of which show up once; 6.5% to 9% is in the top ten. There are 16 residues in the CDR3. Per germline, CDR1 MGHRA and CDR2 YSYEKL. The V and J ends lost 3 bases and 5 bases, in that order; junction bases with no gene match: 10.

The sequencing sample was made of peripheral blood. This chain uses TRBV4-1 with TRBJ2-1, with TRBD2 matching over 7 bases. The clonotype originates from a woman between 55 and 75 years old with acute or convalescent COVID-19. The chain's CDR3 is CASSQRGAGTNNEQFF. Here the CDR3 DNA reads TGCGCCAGCAGCCAGAGAGGGGCGGGGACTAACAATGAGCAGTTCTTC.